This T cell receptor beta chain is from a study of blood T cell repertoires in COVID-19. About the research overall: Some COVID-19 samples were acute and others convalescent; all came from the United States, Italy and Spain. PBMCs, B-cell-depleted T cells, or T cells provided the cDNA or gDNA that made up the material.

V was shortened by 4 bases and J by 0 bases, with 16 bases between the two germline ends. The V gene's germline CDR1 is SGHDN and CDR2 FVKESK. This CDR3 has 16 amino acids. As originally analysed: Using reference gene primer amplification, nucleated cell counts were estimated. TCRdb keeps only in-frame clones here, not all; method: immunoSEQ multiplex PCR. The V and J calls and clone size come from that table; D and trimming were worked out from the DNA. The repertoire holds 100,000 or so clones, with roughly 84% as singletons. This receptor was identified in a human donor in a cohort sampled during active COVID-19. The V gene is TRBV14, the J gene TRBJ2-7; possibly TRBD2 for D (6 bases). Sequenced input: peripheral blood. CDR3 region: CASSPYPGLDSYEQYF. CDR3 coding DNA: TGTGCCAGCAGCCCCTATCCGGGACTGGACTCCTACGAGCAGTACTTC.